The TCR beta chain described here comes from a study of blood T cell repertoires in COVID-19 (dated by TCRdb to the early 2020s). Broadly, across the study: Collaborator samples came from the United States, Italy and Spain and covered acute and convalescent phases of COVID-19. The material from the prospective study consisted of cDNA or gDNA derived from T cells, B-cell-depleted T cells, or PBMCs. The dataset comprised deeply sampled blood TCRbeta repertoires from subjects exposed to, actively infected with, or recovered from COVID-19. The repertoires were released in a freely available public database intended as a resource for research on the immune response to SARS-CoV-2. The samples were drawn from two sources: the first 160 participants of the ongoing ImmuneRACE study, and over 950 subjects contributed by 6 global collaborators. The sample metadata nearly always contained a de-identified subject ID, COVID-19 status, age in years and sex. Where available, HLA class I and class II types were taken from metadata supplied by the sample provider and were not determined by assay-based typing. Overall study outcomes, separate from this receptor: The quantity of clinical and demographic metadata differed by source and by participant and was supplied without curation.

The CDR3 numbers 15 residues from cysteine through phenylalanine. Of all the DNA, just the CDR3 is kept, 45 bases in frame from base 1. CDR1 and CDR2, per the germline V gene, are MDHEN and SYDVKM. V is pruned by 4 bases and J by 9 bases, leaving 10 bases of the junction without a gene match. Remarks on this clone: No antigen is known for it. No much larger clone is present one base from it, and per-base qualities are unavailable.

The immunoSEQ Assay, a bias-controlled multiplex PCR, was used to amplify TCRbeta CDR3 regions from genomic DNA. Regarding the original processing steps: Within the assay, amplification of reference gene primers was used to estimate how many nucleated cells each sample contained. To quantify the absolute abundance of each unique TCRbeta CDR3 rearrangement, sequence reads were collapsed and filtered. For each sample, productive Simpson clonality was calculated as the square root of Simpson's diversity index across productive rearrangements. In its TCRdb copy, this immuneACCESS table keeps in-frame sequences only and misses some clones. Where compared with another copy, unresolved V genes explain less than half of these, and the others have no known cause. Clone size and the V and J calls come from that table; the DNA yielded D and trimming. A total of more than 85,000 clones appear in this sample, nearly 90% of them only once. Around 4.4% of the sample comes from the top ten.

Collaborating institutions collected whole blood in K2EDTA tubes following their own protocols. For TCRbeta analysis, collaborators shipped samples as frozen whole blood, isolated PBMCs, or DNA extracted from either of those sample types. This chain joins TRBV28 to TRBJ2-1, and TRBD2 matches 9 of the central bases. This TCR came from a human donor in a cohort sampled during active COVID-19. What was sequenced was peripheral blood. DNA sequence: TGTGCCAGCAGTTCCGGTAGTAGCGGGAGTTCTGAGCAGTTCTTC. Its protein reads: CASSSGSSGSSEQFF. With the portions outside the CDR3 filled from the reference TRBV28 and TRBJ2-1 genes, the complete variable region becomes DVKVTQSSRYLVKRTGEKVFLECVQDMDHENMFWYRQDPGLGLRLIYFSYDVKMKEKGDIPEGYSVSREKKERFSLILESASTNQTSMYLCASSSGSSGSSEQFFGPGTRLTVL.